This entry concerns a single TCR beta chain. The data originate from a study of memory CD4+ T cells and cytomegalovirus serostatus. Germline-derived CDR1 and CDR2 are SNHLY and FYNNEI. J lost 6 bases, V lost 7 bases, and 10 bases had no gene match. CDR3 length equals 16 residues. The repertoire was sequenced with immunoSEQ multiplex PCR; TCRdb's copy has only in-frame clones and lacks some. The data contain 40,000 or so clones, around three quarters of them singletons. Single viable CD3+CD4+CD8-CD45RO+ cells were sorted as the memory CD4+ T cells. This receptor was obtained from an adult in good health and CMV-seronegative. Sequencing was performed on memory CD4+ T cells from blood. The genes are TRBV2 and TRBJ1-6, with 9 nucleotides matching TRBD1. CDR3 nucleotide sequence: TGTGCCAGCACCCTCTCGGTGGGACAGGGTAATTCACCCCTCCACTTT. Its translation is CASTLSVGQGNSPLHF.